Shown below are 6 T cell receptor beta chains from a single sample sequenced in a study of blood T cell repertoires in COVID-19. The repertoire was sequenced with immunoSEQ multiplex PCR; TCRdb's copy has only in-frame clones and lacks some. The sample carries around 310,000 clones, 88% recorded once. The sample was peripheral blood. All receptors derive from a woman in her forties or fifties with active or convalescent COVID-19.

The V gene is TRBV10-2, the J gene TRBJ1-5; D possibly corresponds to TRBD1 (5 bases). From germline, CDR1 is WSHSY and CDR2 SAAADI. The length of the CDR3 is 13 residues. The V and J ends lost 0 bases and 8 bases respectively, with 8 bases between them. CDR3 loop: CASSESGVKPQHF. The CDR3 nucleotides read TGCGCCAGCAGTGAGTCAGGGGTGAAGCCCCAGCATTTT.

The chain links TRBV18 to TRBJ1-1; maybe TRBD1 (5 bases). The CDR3 runs to 15 residues. The V gene's germline CDR1 is KGHSH and CDR2 LQKENI. V was cut by 5 bases and J by 1 base, with 14 bases left in between. CDR3 amino acids: CASSTSTEQNTEAFF. DNA of the CDR3: TGTGCCAGCTCAACGTCGACAGAACAGAACACTGAAGCTTTCTTT.

The chain uses TRBV7-2 and TRBJ2-3; D may be TRBD1 (6 bases). The V and J ends lost 5 bases and 1 base respectively, with 13 bases between them. This CDR3 region has 15 residues. Per the germline V gene, CDR1 is SGHTA and CDR2 is FQGNSA. The DNA for the CDR3 is TGTGCCAGCAGCCCCGGACAGAGACGCACAGATACGCAGTATTTT. Protein: CASSPGQRRTDTQYF.

The J gene is TRBJ1-1, the V gene TRBV7-9; D unclear. Trimming removed 2 bases from V and 3 bases from J, with 4 bases in between. Germline values: CDR1 SEHNR, CDR2 FQNEAQ (reference sequence). This CDR3 is built from 12 residues. CDR3 in amino acids: CASSLTDTEAFF. In DNA form, the CDR3 reads TGTGCCAGCAGCTTAACAGACACTGAAGCTTTCTTT.

The chain combines TRBV10-1 with TRBJ2-7; D may be TRBD1 (5 bases). The CDR3 sequence is 13 residues long. Trimming pared 6 bases from V and 2 bases from J, leaving 11 bases between. Germline assignment: CDR1 WNHNN and CDR2 SYGVQD (reference sequence). The CDR3 is CASRGPLPYEQYF. The CDR3 DNA follows: TGCGCCAGCAGGGGGCCACTACCCTACGAGCAGTACTTC.

The chain joins TRBV3-1 (or the pseudogene TRBV3-2) to TRBJ2-1, with D possibly TRBD2 on 5 matching bases. The ends were cut back, 4 bases at V and 7 bases at J, with 14 bases in the middle. Per the germline V gene, CDR1 is LGHDT and CDR2 is YNNKEL (reference sequence). This CDR3 has 14 residues. CDR3 region: CASSLTGKSNEQFF. DNA of the CDR3: TGTGCCAGCAGCCTCACGGGGAAGTCGAATGAGCAGTTCTTC.